The 16 T cell receptor beta chains listed next were all sequenced from one sample in a study of graft-versus-host responses after intestinal transplantation. Antigen specificity for these receptors is unknown. Generated by immunoSEQ multiplex PCR, the TCRdb table keeps only in-frame clones and is missing some. This sample yields 70,000 to 75,000 clones, of which more than 80% are seen a single time; 2.5% belongs to the top ten. This specimen was unstimulated CD8+ T cells sorted from spleen or lymph node cells, taken before intestinal transplant. The receptors were sampled from a human donor who received an intestinal transplant.

The chain joins TRBV5-1 to TRBJ2-5, with 9 bases fitting TRBD1. CDR1 SGHRS and CDR2 YFSETQ come from the germline V gene. This CDR3 has 14 residues. Losses at the gene ends were 4 bases for V and 5 bases for J; bases not matched to a gene: 6. The CDR3 protein is CASSGTGREETQYF. CDR3 sequence (DNA): TGCGCCAGCAGCGGGACAGGGAGGGAGGAGACCCAGTACTTC.

This rearrangement joins TRBV5-1 to TRBJ1-2; possible D gene TRBD1, 5 bases. The CDR3 runs 17 residues. Germline V gene data show CDR1 as SGHRS and CDR2 as YFSETQ. Trimming shortened V by 2 bases and J by 5 bases, and 22 bases separated the two germline ends. CDR3 loop: CASSFGYRPTLQYGYTF. As DNA, the CDR3 is TGCGCCAGCAGCTTCGGTTACAGGCCCACCTTGCAGTATGGCTACACCTTC.

The chain has TRBV4-1 and TRBJ2-1, with D perhaps TRBD2 (6 bases). Trimming left V 1 base short and J 4 bases short, with 14 bases between. Germline assignment: CDR1 MGHRA and CDR2 YSYEKL. This CDR3 contains 16 residues. CDR3 in amino acids: CASSQVAAPVYNEQFF. In DNA form, the CDR3 reads TGCGCCAGCAGCCAAGTAGCGGCCCCGGTATACAATGAGCAGTTCTTC.

The J gene is TRBJ2-5, the V gene TRBV25-1; D unresolved. CDR3 length: 10 residues. V shed 9 bases and J shed 4 bases, with 6 bases lying between them. Looked up from germline, CDR1 is MGHDK and CDR2 is SYGVNS. The CDR3 nucleotides are TGTGCCAGTTCCGGAGAGACCCAGTACTTC. This translates into CASSGETQYF. The full variable domain, its missing parts supplied by reference TRBV25-1 and TRBJ2-5, is EADIYQTPRYLVIGTGKKITLECSQTMGHDKMYWYQQDPGMELHLIHYSYGVNSTEKGDLSSESTVSRIRTEHFPLTLESARPSHTSQYLCASSGETQYFGPGTRLLVL.

The chain recombines TRBV19 with TRBJ2-7, with 10 positions matching TRBD1. Germline trimming cut 6 bases from V and 2 bases from J; bases unmatched to any gene: 4. The CDR3 length is 14 residues. Germline V gives CDR1 LNHDA, CDR2 SQIVND (reference sequence). The CDR3 nucleotides are TGTGCCAGTAGCCCGGGACAGGGGCCCTACGAGCAGTACTTC. Encoded protein: CASSPGQGPYEQYF.

The V call is TRBV28, the J call TRBJ1-3; a possible D gene is TRBD1 (6 bases). Per germline, CDR1 MDHEN and CDR2 SYDVKM. Trimming took off 6 bases at V and 0 bases at J, with 15 bases between the two ends. The CDR3 is 16 amino acids. In DNA form, the CDR3 reads TGTGCCAGCAGCCCGAGACAGGCCCACTCTGGAAACACCATATATTTT. Translated: CASSPRQAHSGNTIYF.

The V gene is TRBV18, the J gene TRBJ2-7; 12 bases fit TRBD2. CDR3 length: 17 amino acids. Germline-derived CDR1 and CDR2 are KGHSH and LQKENI. Trimming took 6 bases from V and 5 from J; bases not matched to a gene: 14. The CDR3 coding sequence is TGTGCCAGCTCCTACCGGGCTAGCGGGGGGGCATCCAACGAGCAGTACTTC. Its translation is CASSYRASGGASNEQYF.

This clone showed up just once. The chain is built from TRBV29-1 and TRBJ1-2, with 8 bases fitting TRBD1. The CDR3 is 15 amino acids. Trimming cost V 4 bases and J 1 base; bases outside gene matches: 8. The germline gives CDR1 SQVTM, CDR2 ANQGSEA. The CDR3 sequence: CSVGKTGEINYGYTF. CDR3 coding DNA: TGCAGCGTTGGAAAGACAGGGGAGATTAACTATGGCTACACCTTC.

This chain's CDR3 is CASSLEVRGPLYNEQFF. CDR3 DNA sequence: TGTGCCAGCAGCTTAGAGGTCAGGGGCCCTCTCTACAATGAGCAGTTCTTC. The chain has TRBV7-6 and TRBJ2-1; weak D call: TRBD1 (6 bases). V gave up 1 base and J gave up 3 bases, with 16 bases separating them. The CDR3 is made up of 17 amino acids. The germline V gene has CDR1 SGHVS and CDR2 FNYEAQ.

This CDR3 is CASSPREFPSSGANVLTF. The CDR3 nucleotides read TGTGCCAGCAGTCCCCGGGAGTTCCCTAGCTCTGGGGCCAACGTCCTGACTTTC. The V and J genes are TRBV28 and TRBJ2-6; TRBD2 is a possible D gene (6 bases). V lost 5 bases and J lost 0, with 17 bases in between. The CDR3 consists of 18 residues. CDR1 and CDR2 (germline): MDHEN, SYDVKM.

This rearrangement joins TRBV11-2 to TRBJ2-5; 9 nucleotides line up with TRBD1. The CDR3 is 15 amino acids. V lost 5 bases and J lost 5; bases outside the gene matches: 9. In germline, CDR1 is SGHAT, CDR2 FQNNGV. In nucleotides, the CDR3 is TGTGCCAGCAGCCTCCAGGACAGGGGAACGGAGACCCAGTACTTC. As protein: CASSLQDRGTETQYF. Full variable domain (missing parts from reference TRBV11-2 and TRBJ2-5): EAGVAQSPRYKIIEKRQSVAFWCNPISGHATLYWYQQILGQGPKLLIQFQNNGVVDDSQLPKDRFSAERLKGVDSTLKIQPAKLEDSAVYLCASSLQDRGTETQYFGPGTRLLVL.

This chain links TRBV27 with TRBJ2-2; D might be TRBD2 (6 bases). Germline V CDR1 and CDR2: MNHEY, SMNVEV (reference sequence). The CDR3 spans 13 residues. Trimming removed 7 bases at V and 7 bases at J, with 13 bases between. CDR3 in DNA: TGTGCCAGCACTTCGGGGGACGGCGGGGAGCTGTTTTTT. Translated, it gives CASTSGDGGELFF.

The J gene is TRBJ1-1, the V gene TRBV27; D is unresolved. The V and J ends lost 2 bases and 2 bases respectively, with 9 bases between them. The length of the CDR3 is 14 residues. CDR1 is MNHEY and CDR2 is SMNVEV in the germline V gene (reference sequence). CDR3 DNA: TGTGCCAGCAGTTTACAGGCCCCCAACACTGAAGCTTTCTTT. Amino acid sequence: CASSLQAPNTEAFF.

The CDR3 spells CASSYSSGSYNEQFF. DNA for the CDR3: TGTGCCAGCAGTTATTCCTCAGGCTCCTACAATGAGCAGTTCTTC. The V gene is TRBV6-5, the J gene TRBJ2-1; no clear D gene. The CDR3 has 15 amino acids. V lost 3 bases, J lost 0 bases, and 9 bases lay in between. Germline lookup yields CDR1 MNHEY and CDR2 SVGAGI.

This clone was recorded only once. The chain couples TRBV2 to TRBJ1-1; perhaps TRBD1 as D (6 bases). Trimming stripped 7 bases from V and 3 bases from J, with 15 bases between. CDR3 length: 14 residues. Per germline, CDR1 SNHLY and CDR2 FYNNEI. CDR3 loop: CASIILQGDTEAFF. CDR3 sequence (DNA): TGTGCCAGCATTATACTACAGGGCGACACTGAAGCTTTCTTT.

The rearrangement joins TRBV2 to TRBJ2-7; D uncertain. Trimming cost V 1 base and J 10 bases, with 5 bases left between them. This CDR3 is 10 amino acids long. Germline V gives CDR1 SNHLY, CDR2 FYNNEI. The CDR3 protein is CASSEGQQYF. CDR3 DNA sequence: TGTGCCAGCAGTGAAGGACAACAGTACTTC.